These T cell receptor beta chains were read from a single sample in a study of molecular identifiers for immune sequencing clone quantification. Using its own MiXCR run on the PCR reads, TCRdb lists one record per CDR3 protein. The data contain roughly 93,000 distinct CDR3 sequences, roughly 19% of them singletons. Sequencing was performed on naive CD8+ T cells from blood, with Jurkat cell RNA spiked in. Receptors originate from a human donor in good health. Some libraries in this study had Jurkat cell RNA spiked in. Both conserved end residues are part of each CDR3. D genes are given only for firm matches. Expanded clones get a size class; other rows say once, few or many, or leave the size out.

TRBV4-1	-	many	TRBJ1-5	TGCGCCAGCAGCCAAGTCCCTAGCAATCAGCCCCAGCATTTT	CASSQVPSNQPQHF
TRBV2	-	many	TRBJ1-1	TGTGCCAGCAAGCCCGGTTCGTCGAGCACTGAAGCTTTCTTT	CASKPGSSSTEAFF
TRBV6-1	-	-	TRBJ2-5	TGTGCCAGCAGGGATCGAGACAGTATGAGGGAGACCCAGTACTTC	CASRDRDSMRETQYF
TRBV2	-	many	TRBJ2-3	TGTGCCAGCAGTGTGGCAGGGGGGATTGTGAATACGCAGTATTTT	CASSVAGGIVNTQYF
TRBV5-6	TRBD2	-	TRBJ2-7	TGTGCCAGCAGCTTGGAGCCGGGACTAGCGGGATCCTACGAGCAGTACTTC	CASSLEPGLAGSYEQYF
TRBV12-5	-	many	TRBJ2-5	TGTGCTAGTGCCCAAAAGGTGGAAGAGACCCAGTACTTC	CASAQKVEETQYF
TRBV28	-	many	TRBJ1-5	TGTGCCAGCAGGATCGGACAAAGTAGCAATCAGCCCCAGCATTTT	CASRIGQSSNQPQHF
TRBV11-2	-	once	TRBJ2-7	TGTGCCAGCAGCTTATGGAGACAGAACGACGAGCAGCACTTC	CASSLWRQNDEQHF
TRBV24-1	TRBD2	many	TRBJ2-1	TGTGCCACCCAAGGGACTAGCGACCATGACGATGAGCAGTTCTTC	CATQGTSDHDDEQFF
TRBV29-1	-	many	TRBJ1-2	TGCAGCGTTGACGAGGCCAACTTATTTCTAGGCTACACCTTC	CSVDEANLFLGYTF
TRBV19	-	many	TRBJ2-7	TGTGCCAGTAGTATTGGAGGGAGTCACTACGAGCAGTACTTC	CASSIGGSHYEQYF
TRBV20-1	TRBD2	-	TRBJ2-3	TGCAGTGCGCGACCGGGGGGGGTGGGGGACACAGATACGCAGTATTTT	CSARPGGVGDTDTQYF
TRBV21-1	-	many	TRBJ1-1	TGTGCCATCGAGCCCGACAGGCGGAAAGCTTTCTTT	CAIEPDRRKAFF
TRBV6-6	-	many	TRBJ1-1	TGTGCCAGTGGCGGGGTCTCCACTGAAGCTTTCTTT	CASGGVSTEAFF